The 4 T cell receptor beta chains in this list originate from one sample, sequenced in a study of early T cells in non-severe SARS-CoV-2 infection. MiXCR was run by TCRdb on the 5' RACE reads, yielding one entry per CDR3 protein. This repertoire shows some 49,000 distinct CDR3 sequences, approximately 4.1% found once; its top ten account for 5% to 6.5%. The sequenced sample was whole blood. All receptors derive from an adult who was a healthcare worker with PCR-confirmed SARS-CoV-2 infection or an uninfected control (not recorded which).

This clonotype was picked up many times. This sequence joins TRBV6-2 or TRBV6-3 and TRBJ2-1, with 9 nucleotides matching TRBD2. The germline V gene encodes CDR1 MNHEY and CDR2 SVGEGT. Trimming removed 7 bases from V and 14 bases from J; junction bases left unmatched: 6. The CDR3 extends over 11 amino acids. CDR3 in DNA: TGTGCCAGCACCCTAGCGGGGACCGAGTTCTTC. This codes for CASTLAGTEFF.

This clonotype was seen ten or more times. The chain is built from TRBV5-4 and TRBJ2-7, with 8 bases fitting TRBD1. Germline assignment: CDR1 SGHNT and CDR2 YYREEE (reference sequence). CDR3 length equals 14 residues. The junction had 10 bases not matched to a gene; V was cut back by 4 bases and J by 7 bases. The CDR3 is CASSPGQGRAEQYF. CDR3 sequence (DNA): TGTGCCAGCAGCCCAGGACAGGGTAGAGCGGAGCAGTACTTC.

This clonotype occurred many times. CDR3 sequence reads: CASRRSGGALREQYF. The CDR3 region has the DNA TGTGCCAGCAGACGGAGCGGGGGGGCCTTGAGGGAGCAGTACTTC. The V and J genes are TRBV2 and TRBJ2-7, with 10 bases matching TRBD2. CDR1 and CDR2 (germline): SNHLY, FYNNEI. The CDR3 has 15 residues. J was trimmed by 7 bases and V by 6 bases; bases with no gene match: 12.

The gene calls are TRBV12-3 or TRBV12-4 and TRBJ1-2, with D unresolved. The CDR3 consists of 12 residues. V was pared by 4 bases and J by 8 bases, with 11 bases between. CDR3 protein: CASSSHFKGYTF. The CDR3 DNA sequence: TGTGCCAGCAGTTCCCATTTTAAGGGCTACACCTTC.